This T cell receptor (beta chain) derives from a study of T-cell reconstitution after alpha-beta-depleted transplantation in children. Preparation of the TCRbeta library used unique molecular identifiers. Using its own MiXCR run on the PCR reads, TCRdb lists one record per CDR3 protein. The sample has 55,000 to 70,000 distinct CDR3 sequences, about a tenth seen once. Per the germline V gene, CDR1 is KGHDR and CDR2 is SFDVKD. Trimming left V 7 bases short and J 7 bases short, with 9 bases between. This CDR3 region has 11 residues. This clonotype was counted many times. Its antigen is not known. Overall study results and limits: Reportedly, alpha-beta T cells present about two months post-transplant originated from several hundred expanded clones of graft origin. Among T cells one year after transplant, newly produced cells accounted for most counts and diversity.

V and J are TRBV24-1 and TRBJ1-1; D remains ambiguous. This TCR was recovered from a boy younger than 18 with acute myeloid leukemia, due to receive a stem cell transplant. Source: PBMCs, taken before TCRalphabeta/CD19-depleted stem cell transplant. The CDR3 is CATSTSSEAFF. CDR3 nucleotides: TGTGCCACCAGCACGAGCAGTGAAGCTTTCTTT.